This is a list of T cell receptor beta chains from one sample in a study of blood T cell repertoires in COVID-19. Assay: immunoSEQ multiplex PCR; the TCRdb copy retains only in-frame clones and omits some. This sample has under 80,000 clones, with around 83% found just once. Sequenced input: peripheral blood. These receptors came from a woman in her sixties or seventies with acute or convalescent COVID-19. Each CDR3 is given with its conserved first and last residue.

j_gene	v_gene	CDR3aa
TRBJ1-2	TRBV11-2	CASSLGQGIDGYTF
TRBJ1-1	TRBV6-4	CASSDSRGYTEAFF
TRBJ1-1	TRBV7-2	CASSLARGRIYMNTEAFF
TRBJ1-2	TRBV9	CASSARDRSYGYTF
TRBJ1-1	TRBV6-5	CANGQGPGRNTEAFF
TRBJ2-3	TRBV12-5	CASGLGLTDTQYF
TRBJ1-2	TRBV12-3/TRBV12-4	CASSLLREGGYTF
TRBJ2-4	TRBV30	CAWSEGTGQNIQYF
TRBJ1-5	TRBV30	CAWSVNAGVQPQHF
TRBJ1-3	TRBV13	CASSSIGPRSGNTIYF
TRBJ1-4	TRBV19	CASNIPTGATNEKLFF
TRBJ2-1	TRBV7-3	CASSSLAGGHNEQFF
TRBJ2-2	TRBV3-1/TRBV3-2	CASSRRETGELFF
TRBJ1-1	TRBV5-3	CARSLEYRDTTEAFF
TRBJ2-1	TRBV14	CASSPLEASGGSSSYNEQFF
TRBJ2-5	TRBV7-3	CASSLDRDRKETQYF
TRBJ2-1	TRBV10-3	CAIRRTSGGAQANEQFF
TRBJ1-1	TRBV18	CASSPSQTEAFF
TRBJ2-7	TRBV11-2	CASSQGFSYEQYF
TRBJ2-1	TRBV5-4	CASSPSGGASYNEQFF
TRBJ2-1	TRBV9	CASSVWAGDNEQFF
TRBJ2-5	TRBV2	CASQGQGGETQYF
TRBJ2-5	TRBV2	CASRGQGGETQYF
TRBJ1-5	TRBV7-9	CASSSRGGQPQHF
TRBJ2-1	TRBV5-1	CASSSDRIGGEQFF
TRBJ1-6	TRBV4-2	CASSPNKGASHKWGSPLHF
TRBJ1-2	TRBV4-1	CASSHQGVRNYGYTF
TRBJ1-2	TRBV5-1	CASSFSGGEDGYTF
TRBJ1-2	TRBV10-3	CAIGSQTGANYGYTF
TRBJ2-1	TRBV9	CASSVATSNEQFF
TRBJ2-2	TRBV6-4	CASSLGGTGELFF
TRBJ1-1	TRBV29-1	CSVRLGQGTEAFF
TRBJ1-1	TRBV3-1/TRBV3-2	CASSLQGLNTEAFF
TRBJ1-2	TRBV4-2	CASSQDAGGTGGLYGYTF